The entry below describes one TCR beta chain. Unrecorded immune exposure was likely among donors, who were nominally healthy when sampled. With 60 Vbeta and 13 Jbeta primers, the PCR was carried out. Authors' methods: Unique TCR beta chains totaled some 80 million in a later count, with approximately 11 million of them shared. Sequenced by immunoSEQ multiplex PCR; TCRdb stores in-frame clones only, minus some. Clone size and V and J calls were adopted from that table, with D and trimming inferred from the DNA. The listing records approximately 60,000 clones. The CDR3 has 14 amino acids. The V and J ends lost 5 bases and 7 bases, in that order; junction bases with no gene match: 7. CDR1 is LNHDA and CDR2 is SQIVND in the germline V gene (reference sequence). The source of the sample is a study of cytomegalovirus exposure and HLA in healthy donors.

The sequenced sample consisted of PBMCs. The V call is TRBV19, the J call TRBJ2-2; TRBD1 matches at 7 bases. This receptor was identified in a man aged 25 to 45 in good health and CMV-seropositive. The CDR3 reads CASSVNRGIGELFF. As DNA, the CDR3 is TGTGCCAGTAGTGTTAACAGGGGAATCGGGGAGCTGTTTTTT.